A single sample is the source of the 15 T cell receptor beta chains below, sequenced in a study of T-cell memory formation after mild COVID-19. TCRdb processed the 5' RACE reads anew with MiXCR; each CDR3 protein has one entry. The sample lists about 130,000 distinct CDR3 sequences, about a sixth seen once, with approximately 5.5% in the top ten. Sequencing was done on a sample of PBMCs or a T cell subset sorted from them (not recorded which). These receptors were obtained from a man between 18 and 29 years old who had mild COVID-19 (a few samples of this study predate the infection). Cell type and time point are not known.

This clonotype has more than one count but fewer than ten. The gene calls are TRBV9 and TRBJ2-1; 9 bases agree with TRBD1. This CDR3 is built from 15 residues. The V and J ends lost 4 bases and 4 bases, in that order; junction bases with no gene match: 6. The germline V gene encodes CDR1 SGDLS and CDR2 YYNGEE. CDR3 loop: CASSTGQGRYNEQFF. The DNA for the CDR3 is TGTGCCAGCAGCACCGGACAGGGGAGATACAATGAGCAGTTCTTC.

This clonotype has only a few counts. The rearrangement uses TRBV9 and TRBJ2-3; TRBD2 matches at 9 bases. The CDR3 is made up of 16 amino acids. Germline V gene lookup returns CDR1 SGDLS and CDR2 YYNGEE. V shed 3 bases, J shed 3 bases, and the junction held 8 bases outside the gene matches. The DNA for the CDR3 is TGTGCCAGCAGCGAGGGACAAGCGGGGGGAACAGATACGCAGTATTTT. Residues: CASSEGQAGGTDTQYF.

The rearrangement uses TRBV20-1 and TRBJ1-1; tentative D call: TRBD1 (5 bases). V was clipped by 2 bases and J by 0 bases, with 10 bases between them. Looked up from germline, CDR1 is DFQATT and CDR2 is SNEGSKA (reference sequence). This CDR3 has 14 amino acids. CDR3 amino acids: CSARFQGMNTEAFF. The CDR3 nucleotides are TGCAGTGCTAGATTCCAGGGCATGAACACTGAAGCTTTCTTT.

This chain uses TRBV7-9 with TRBJ2-5; D call uncertain. Germline V lookup: CDR1 SEHNR, CDR2 FQNEAQ (reference sequence). The ends were cut back, 1 base at V and 5 bases at J, with 5 bases in the middle. The CDR3 sequence is 12 residues long. The CDR3: CASSLGVETQYF. The CDR3 DNA reads TGTGCCAGCAGCTTAGGAGTTGAGACCCAGTACTTC.

In its sample, this clonotype was seen once. The chain joins TRBV15 to TRBJ2-7; 7 bases match TRBD1. Germline lookup yields CDR1 LNHNV and CDR2 YYDKDF (reference sequence). The CDR3 has 13 residues. V was pared by 3 bases and J by 2 bases, with 1 base of the junction left unmatched. The CDR3 is CATSRRGPYEQYF. The CDR3 DNA reads as TGTGCCACCAGCAGGAGGGGGCCCTACGAGCAGTACTTC.

This sequence joins TRBV7-2 and TRBJ1-6; no definite D call. Trimming took 5 bases from V and 3 from J, leaving 11 bases between them. The CDR3 loop spans 15 amino acids. Germline assignment: CDR1 SGHTA and CDR2 FQGNSA. The chain's CDR3 is CASSGRTFYNSPLHF. CDR3 DNA: TGTGCCAGCAGCGGACGGACCTTCTATAATTCACCCCTCCACTTT.

This clonotype was seen once. The rearrangement links TRBV7-3 to TRBJ2-7; 11 nucleotides line up with TRBD2. In germline, CDR1 is SGHTA, CDR2 FQGTGA. CDR3 length: 15 residues. V trimming: 4 bases; J trimming: 3 bases; junction bases outside the gene matches: 5. The CDR3 spells CASSSLAGAVYEQYV. CDR3 DNA: TGTGCCAGCAGCTCACTAGCGGGGGCCGTCTACGAGCAGTACGTC.

Here the CDR3 DNA reads TGTGCCAGCAGCTCCGGGACAGAATGGCAGCCCCAGCATTTT. This sequence encodes CASSSGTEWQPQHF. The chain joins TRBV4-2 to TRBJ1-5; 7 positions match TRBD1. The J segment lost 7 bases and the V segment lost 5 bases, leaving 8 bases of the junction unmatched. The germline CDR1 and CDR2 sequences are LGHNA and YNFKEQ. The CDR3 has 14 residues.

This clonotype was observed a handful of times. The gene calls are TRBV9 and TRBJ1-2; unclear D gene. The CDR3 length is 14 residues. Trimming took 0 bases from V and 4 from J, leaving 10 bases between them. Germline values: CDR1 SGDLS, CDR2 YYNGEE. For the CDR3, the DNA is TGTGCCAGCAGCGTAGAGGGCCGCAGCTATGGCTACACCTTC. Protein sequence: CASSVEGRSYGYTF.

There are many counts of this clonotype. J is TRBJ2-5 and V is TRBV10-3, with 10 bases that match TRBD2. V lost 5 bases and J lost 1; bases outside the gene matches: 13. The V gene's germline CDR1 is ENHRY and CDR2 SYGVKD. The CDR3 runs to 18 residues. CDR3 DNA: TGTGCCATCAGTCGTCGGGCCCTAGCGGGGGACATCCAAGAGACCCAGTACTTC. Translating it yields CAISRRALAGDIQETQYF.

The genes are TRBV7-9 and TRBJ1-5, with unresolved D. The V end was cut by 7 bases, the J end by 5 bases, with 15 bases between. CDR1 is SEHNR, CDR2 FQNEAQ, per germline (reference sequence). This CDR3 is built from 14 residues. This CDR3 reads CASTSVSGDQPQHF. The CDR3 coding sequence is TGTGCCAGCACATCTGTGTCCGGGGATCAGCCCCAGCATTTT.

This clonotype was seen a few times. The V call is TRBV5-1, the J call TRBJ2-1; possibly TRBD1 for D (6 bases). Germline CDR1 reads SGHRS; CDR2 reads YFSETQ. V was trimmed by 3 bases and J by 1 base, leaving 11 bases between them. This CDR3 is 15 amino acids long. CDR3 DNA: TGCGCCAGCAGCTCGGGACACCTTTCCTACAATGAGCAGTTCTTC. Its translation is CASSSGHLSYNEQFF.

The CDR3: CASSPGSYSPLHF. Written as DNA, the CDR3 is TGCGCCAGCAGCCCGGGGTCGTATTCACCCCTCCACTTT. V is TRBV5-1 and J is TRBJ1-6; no firm D call. Trimming stripped 4 bases from V and 8 bases from J, with 10 bases between. This CDR3 has 13 residues. CDR1 and CDR2 (germline): SGHRS, YFSETQ.

The chain couples TRBV3-1 to TRBJ2-3; 10 bases agree with TRBD2. After removal of 4 bases from V and 3 bases from J, the junction contained 7 bases not matched to a gene. The CDR3 sequence is 16 residues long. The V gene's germline CDR1 is LGHDT and CDR2 YNNKEL (reference sequence). The CDR3 DNA is TGTGCCAGCAGCCTAGCGGGGGGCGCCAGAACAGATACGCAGTATTTT. Protein sequence: CASSLAGGARTDTQYF.

The chain recombines TRBV6-1 with TRBJ2-3; 7 positions agree with TRBD1. The CDR3 has 13 residues. J gave up 4 bases and V 8 bases, and 6 bases lay outside the gene matches. CDR1 is MNHNS, CDR2 SASEGT, per germline. CDR3 residues: CASPPTGSDTQYF. The CDR3 DNA is TGTGCCAGCCCCCCGACAGGGTCAGATACGCAGTATTTT.